Listed here are 6 T cell receptor beta chains from one sample, sequenced in a study of post-analysis software for immune sequencing data. Whole-study findings and limits: In patients, about five TRBV segments were more frequent than in controls, with TRBV5-6, TRBV5-1 and TRBV20-1 among them.

Researchers reported that TCR beta cDNA libraries carried unique molecular identifiers. TCRdb fed the PCR reads into MiXCR, producing one record per CDR3 protein. The sample shows roughly 570,000 distinct CDR3 sequences, 30% to 40% of them seen only once. Their target antigens are unknown. The sample taken for sequencing was blood. The receptor source for this set is a girl between 2 and 17 years old with multiple sclerosis.

The chain links TRBV6-5 to TRBJ1-1, with D unclear. This CDR3 spans 16 amino acids. The V end lost 1 base, the J end lost 4 bases, and 16 bases lay between the germline ends. Germline CDR1 and CDR2: MNHEY and SVGAGI. In DNA, the CDR3 is TGTGCCAGCAGTTACTTGAGTGGGGTCGGTTTCACTGAAGCTTTCTTT. It specifies CASSYLSGVGFTEAFF.

This chain links TRBV27 with TRBJ1-1, with D unclear. Per the germline V gene, CDR1 is MNHEY and CDR2 is SMNVEV (reference sequence). V lost 0 bases and J lost 1, with 12 bases in between. The CDR3 runs 16 residues. The CDR3 sequence: CASSLSRWASNTEAFF. The CDR3 DNA reads as TGTGCCAGCAGTTTATCGAGATGGGCCTCGAACACTGAAGCTTTCTTT.

This clonotype was counted a few times. CDR3: CASSVHRGMNTEAFF. CDR3 nucleotides: TGTGCCAGCAGTGTACACAGGGGCATGAACACTGAAGCTTTCTTT. The V and J genes are TRBV12-3 or TRBV12-4 and TRBJ1-1; 7 bases map to TRBD1. The V segment lost 5 bases and the J segment 0 bases; nucleotides outside the gene matches: 6. This CDR3 has 15 amino acids.

V and J are TRBV5-1 and TRBJ2-1, with 9 bases fitting TRBD1. This CDR3 has 14 residues. From germline, CDR1 is SGHRS and CDR2 YFSETQ. After removal of 5 bases from V and 8 bases from J, the junction contained 8 bases not matched to a gene. The CDR3 reads CASSRGQGTHEQFF. As DNA, the CDR3 is TGCGCCAGCAGTAGGGGACAGGGTACCCATGAGCAGTTCTTC.

This clonotype was observed a handful of times. This sequence joins TRBV6-6 and TRBJ1-6; 9 bases align to TRBD1. This CDR3 has 16 residues. With 7 bases clipped from V and 9 bases from J, the junction kept 13 bases outside the gene matches. CDR1 and CDR2 (germline): MNHNY, SVGAGI (reference sequence). DNA of the CDR3: TGTGCCAGCATTAGCTCAGGGACAGGGATCGTTTCACCCCTCCACTTT. Translated, it gives CASISSGTGIVSPLHF.

This clonotype was detected a few times. This chain links TRBV4-2 with TRBJ2-7; D call uncertain. This CDR3 is 15 amino acids long. Germline CDR1 LGHNA, CDR2 YNFKEQ. V was pared by 2 bases and J by 4 bases, with 15 bases between. The CDR3 DNA follows: TGTGCCAGCAGCCAAAGGACGTGGGAAAGGTACGAGCAGTACTTC. It is translated as CASSQRTWERYEQYF.